Below are 32 T cell receptor beta chains sequenced from a single sample in a study of blood T cell repertoires in COVID-19. The data were produced by immunoSEQ multiplex PCR, yet TCRdb's version contains in-frame clones alone and is incomplete. The sample has 150,000 to 200,000 clones; 88% are singletons. Input material: peripheral blood. These receptor sequences come from a man aged 50-60 years who had recovered from COVID-19.

The chain recombines TRBV12-3 or TRBV12-4 with TRBJ1-6; possibly TRBD1 for D (5 bases). The V and J ends lost 6 bases and 10 bases respectively, with 13 bases between them. The CDR3 runs 13 residues. The CDR3 protein is CASRDRQYSPLHF. Here the CDR3 DNA reads TGTGCCAGCAGAGATAGACAGTACTCACCCCTCCACTTT.

The chain couples TRBV10-3 to TRBJ2-3; 10 nucleotides align to TRBD1. This CDR3 is 16 amino acids long. The ends lost 6 bases at V and 3 bases at J; junction bases unmatched: 9. The germline CDR1 and CDR2 sequences are ENHRY and SYGVKD. The DNA for the CDR3 is TGTGCCATCAGCCCGGACAGGGGGGTTGGGACAGATACGCAGTATTTT. Its translation is CAISPDRGVGTDTQYF.

The chain couples TRBV2 to TRBJ1-1; the D gene is possibly TRBD1 (5 bases). This CDR3 has 12 amino acids. Between the trimmed V and J ends, which lost 6 bases and 1 base, there was a span of 6 bases. The V gene's germline CDR1 is SNHLY and CDR2 FYNNEI. The CDR3: CASSRENTEAFF. The DNA of the CDR3 is TGTGCCAGCAGCAGGGAGAACACTGAAGCTTTCTTT.

The J gene is TRBJ1-4, the V gene TRBV7-9; D gene unclear. V lost 1 base to trimming and J lost 3 bases, with 12 bases between them. The CDR3 totals 16 residues. Looked up from germline, CDR1 is SEHNR and CDR2 is FQNEAQ (reference sequence). The CDR3, as DNA: TGTGCCAGCAGCTTAGATGGCGGCACCCCTAATGAAAAACTGTTTTTT. It encodes CASSLDGGTPNEKLFF.

This clone has a single count. This sequence joins TRBV3-1 (or the pseudogene TRBV3-2) and TRBJ1-1, with TRBD1 identical over 11 bases. There are 20 residues in the CDR3. Germline CDR1 LGHDT, CDR2 YNNKEL (reference sequence). V was clipped by 4 bases and J by 4 bases; unmatched bases: 20. The CDR3 nucleotides are TGTGCCAGCAGCCCTCTCCGGTCCGGGACAGGGGGGAAAGGGAGCACTGAAGCTTTCTTT. As protein: CASSPLRSGTGGKGSTEAFF.

V gene TRBV28 combines with J gene TRBJ2-5; 9 positions agree with TRBD2. Looked up from germline, CDR1 is MDHEN and CDR2 is SYDVKM. The CDR3 loop spans 15 amino acids. J lost 1 base, V lost 6 bases, and 6 bases had no gene match. CDR3 bases: TGTGCCAGCAGCGGGGCGGGAGGGACCCAAGAGACCCAGTACTTC. Its translation: CASSGAGGTQETQYF.

J is TRBJ1-5 and V is TRBV5-4, with TRBD1 identical over 7 bases. The V segment lost 3 bases and the J segment 4 bases; nucleotides outside the gene matches: 4. Germline V lookup: CDR1 SGHNT, CDR2 YYREEE (reference sequence). This CDR3 has 14 amino acids. CDR3 DNA: TGTGCCAGCAGCTCCGGGACAGCTAATCAGCCCCAGCATTTT. It codes for CASSSGTANQPQHF.

This chain links TRBV21-1 with TRBJ2-4; the table names TRBD1, a call not compared with the DNA. TRBV21-1 constitutes a pseudogene. The CDR3 has 14 amino acids. The CDR3 spells CARTLILAKNIQYF. DNA for the CDR3: TGTGCCAGGACACTTATTCTAGCCAAAAACATTCAGTACTTC.

The genes are TRBV14 and TRBJ2-1; no clear D. Germline V lookup: CDR1 SGHDN, CDR2 FVKESK. The CDR3 extends over 13 amino acids. V was trimmed by 1 base and J by 8 bases, leaving 9 bases between them. In DNA form, the CDR3 reads TGTGCCAGCAGCCAAGTCAGTTTCTATGAGCAGTTCTTC. The encoded protein is CASSQVSFYEQFF.

J is TRBJ1-5 and V is TRBV19, with 9 positions matching TRBD1. The CDR3 runs 15 residues. V was clipped by 2 bases and J by 6 bases; unmatched bases: 5. Per germline, CDR1 LNHDA and CDR2 SQIVND (reference sequence). The DNA of the CDR3 is TGTGCCAGTAGTATAACAGGGGGCAAAGGTCAGCCCCAGCATTTT. Translating it yields CASSITGGKGQPQHF.

This clone was counted between two and nine times. This rearrangement joins TRBV28 to TRBJ1-6; 8 nucleotides agree with TRBD1. The CDR3 is 14 amino acids. Germline trimming cut 6 bases from V and 5 bases from J; bases unmatched to any gene: 3. The germline gives CDR1 MDHEN, CDR2 SYDVKM. The CDR3 region has the DNA TGTGCCAGCAGAAACAGGGGGAATAATTCACCCCTCCACTTT. Encoded protein: CASRNRGNNSPLHF.

This clone occurred a few times. The chain has TRBV6-5 and TRBJ1-4; D perhaps matches TRBD1 (6 bases). This CDR3 comprises 14 residues. Trimming removed 5 bases from V and 4 bases from J, with 11 bases in between. Germline V CDR1 and CDR2: MNHEY, SVGAGI. CDR3 in amino acids: CASSPGTFNEKLFF. The CDR3 DNA is TGTGCCAGCAGTCCCGGGACATTTAATGAAAAACTGTTTTTT.

The chain has TRBV7-8 and TRBJ1-2; 9 bases match TRBD1. CDR3 length: 16 amino acids. In germline, CDR1 is SGHVS, CDR2 FQNEAQ. V shed 5 bases, J shed 4 bases, and the junction held 11 bases outside the gene matches. The CDR3 region has the DNA TGTGCCAGCAGCCTCTTGGCGGGACAGGGCGCCTATGGCTACACCTTC. Translated, it gives CASSLLAGQGAYGYTF.

This chain uses TRBV7-2 with TRBJ2-3; 7 nucleotides line up with TRBD2. The CDR3 runs 14 residues. The J segment lost 4 bases and the V segment lost 5 bases, leaving 6 bases of the junction unmatched. CDR1 and CDR2 from the germline V gene are SGHTA and FQGNSA. The CDR3 loop is CASSKGLDPDTQYF. The CDR3 coding sequence is TGTGCCAGCAGCAAAGGACTAGATCCAGATACGCAGTATTTT.

V and J are TRBV3-1 (or the pseudogene TRBV3-2) and TRBJ2-7; D might be TRBD2 (5 bases). The CDR3 consists of 13 residues. V shed 4 bases and J shed 1 base, with 8 bases lying between them. CDR1 and CDR2 (germline): LGHDT, YNNKEL (reference sequence). CDR3 sequence (DNA): TGTGCCAGCAGCCGGACTGAATCCTACGAGCAGTACTTC. Its protein is CASSRTESYEQYF.

The gene calls are TRBV5-4 and TRBJ1-1; 8 bases match TRBD1. J lost 4 bases, V lost 4 bases, and 3 bases had no gene match. Germline V gives CDR1 SGHNT, CDR2 YYREEE (reference sequence). This CDR3 spans 13 amino acids. The CDR3 DNA sequence: TGTGCCAGCAGCATTACAGGGGGCACTGAAGCTTTCTTT. It encodes CASSITGGTEAFF.

J is TRBJ2-1 and V is TRBV5-4, with 12 bases aligning to TRBD2. The V gene end was trimmed by 0 bases and the J gene end by 8 bases; junction bases not matched to a gene: 9. The V gene's germline CDR1 is SGHNT and CDR2 YYREEE (reference sequence). The CDR3 has 17 amino acids. CDR3 sequence (DNA): TGTGCCAGCAGCTTGGCAAGCCTAGCGGGGGGGTACGATGAGCAGTTCTTC. The encoded protein is CASSLASLAGGYDEQFF.

The V call is TRBV7-2, the J call TRBJ2-5; TRBD1 agrees at 11 bases. In germline, CDR1 is SGHTA, CDR2 FQGNSA. The junction had 6 bases not matched to a gene; V was cut back by 6 bases and J by 0 bases. This CDR3 is 16 amino acids long. CDR3 nucleotide sequence: TGTGCCAGCAGGAGGGACAGGGGGTTGCACCAAGAGACCCAGTACTTC. It codes for CASRRDRGLHQETQYF.

The V gene is TRBV2, the J gene TRBJ2-1, with 8 positions matching TRBD2. Germline CDR1 is SNHLY and CDR2 is FYNNEI. J gave up 4 bases and V 1 base, and 3 bases lay outside the gene matches. The CDR3 consists of 15 residues. DNA of the CDR3: TGTGCCAGCAGTGAAGACCAGCGGGGGTACAATGAGCAGTTCTTC. Its protein is CASSEDQRGYNEQFF.

The chain uses TRBV6-2 or TRBV6-3 and TRBJ2-5; the match to TRBD2 covers 7 bases. Germline V gives CDR1 MNHEY, CDR2 SVGEGT. The V gene end was trimmed by 1 base and the J gene end by 4 bases; junction bases not matched to a gene: 6. The CDR3 consists of 15 residues. CDR3 nucleotides: TGTGCCAGCAGTTACTTGGGCAGGGAGGGAGAGACCCAGTACTTC. Translation: CASSYLGREGETQYF.

The gene calls are TRBV24-1 and TRBJ2-3, with TRBD1 identical over 7 bases. Germline V gene sequence: CDR1 KGHDR, CDR2 SFDVKD. The CDR3 totals 15 residues. V lost 4 bases and J lost 1; bases outside the gene matches: 4. The CDR3 here is CATSEPGQGTDTQYF. The CDR3 coding sequence is TGTGCCACCAGTGAGCCTGGACAGGGCACAGATACGCAGTATTTT.

This chain links TRBV28 with TRBJ2-4; a possible D gene is TRBD1 (5 bases). V lost 6 bases and J lost 4, with 16 bases in between. The germline V gene has CDR1 MDHEN and CDR2 SYDVKM. The CDR3 runs 15 residues. The CDR3 DNA is TGTGCCAGCAGCCCCGCTGGGGCCTCTAAAAACATTCAGTACTTC. Residues: CASSPAGASKNIQYF.

This clone turned up a few times. This chain connects TRBV3-1 (or the pseudogene TRBV3-2) to TRBJ2-7; maybe TRBD2 (5 bases). V shed 1 base and J shed 2 bases, with 12 bases lying between them. The CDR3 spans 15 residues. Germline V gene data show CDR1 as LGHDT and CDR2 as YNNKEL (reference sequence). Here the CDR3 DNA reads TGTGCCAGCAGCCAAGGATCGAGCGGAACCTACGAGCAGTACTTC. It encodes CASSQGSSGTYEQYF.

The V gene is TRBV4-3, the J gene TRBJ2-3; 8 bases agree with TRBD2. The CDR3 is 17 amino acids. Germline CDR1 is LGHNA and CDR2 is YSLEER. Unmatched junction bases numbered 6, after V lost 0 bases and J lost 1 base. The CDR3 loop is CASSQDRSGSRTDTQYF. The CDR3 nucleotides are TGCGCCAGCAGCCAAGATCGCAGCGGGAGCCGCACAGATACGCAGTATTTT.

The chain joins TRBV7-2 to TRBJ1-5; TRBD1 is a possible D gene (6 bases). V gave up 4 bases and J gave up 0 bases, with 16 bases separating them. The CDR3 covers 17 residues. From germline, CDR1 is SGHTA and CDR2 FQGNSA. This chain's CDR3 is CASSSGTQKYSNQPQHF. CDR3 DNA: TGTGCCAGCAGCTCTGGGACACAAAAATATAGCAATCAGCCCCAGCATTTT.

As regards this clone: Other DNA sequences in this specimen translate into the identical CDR3. CDR3: CASSPSTVNTEAFF. DNA of the CDR3: TGTGCCAGCTCACCAAGCACAGTGAACACTGAAGCTTTCTTT. The chain has TRBV18 and TRBJ1-1, with unresolved D. The ends were cut back, 2 bases at V and 0 bases at J, with 7 bases in the middle. From germline, CDR1 is KGHSH and CDR2 LQKENI. The CDR3 loop spans 14 amino acids.

The chain recombines TRBV10-1 with TRBJ2-3; 8 bases are shared with TRBD2. Germline assignment: CDR1 WNHNN and CDR2 SYGVQD (reference sequence). This CDR3 comprises 14 residues. The trim removed 5 bases at V and 5 bases at J, leaving 6 bases unmatched. The chain's CDR3 is CASSPGGREDTQYF. For the CDR3, the DNA is TGCGCCAGCAGTCCGGGGGGGCGAGAAGATACGCAGTATTTT.

This clone occurred once. The rearrangement links TRBV5-1 to TRBJ1-2; D is possibly TRBD1 (6 bases). The CDR3 runs to 17 residues. Between the trimmed V and J ends, which lost 0 bases and 6 bases, there was a span of 21 bases. Germline-derived CDR1 and CDR2 are SGHRS and YFSETQ. CDR3: CASSLAARAGVKDGYTF. The CDR3 DNA is TGCGCCAGCAGCTTGGCGGCCCGTGCAGGGGTGAAGGATGGCTACACCTTC. Full variable domain (outside the CDR3, taken from reference TRBV5-1 and TRBJ1-2): KAGVTQTPRYLIKTRGQQVTLSCSPISGHRSVSWYQQTPGQGLQFLFEYFSETQRNKGNFPGRFSGRQFSNSRSEMNVSTLELGDSALYLCASSLAARAGVKDGYTFGSGTRLTVV.

This sequence joins TRBV5-1 and TRBJ2-7, with 9 bases matching TRBD2. Germline CDR1 SGHRS, CDR2 YFSETQ. The CDR3 has 16 residues. V lost 0 bases to trimming and J lost 2 bases; unmatched junction nucleotides: 6. The CDR3 protein is CASSLALVAGAYEQYF. CDR3 nucleotides: TGCGCCAGCAGCTTGGCCTTGGTAGCGGGGGCCTACGAGCAGTACTTC. Filled out from reference TRBV5-1 and TRBJ2-7, the complete variable domain reads KAGVTQTPRYLIKTRGQQVTLSCSPISGHRSVSWYQQTPGQGLQFLFEYFSETQRNKGNFPGRFSGRQFSNSRSEMNVSTLELGDSALYLCASSLALVAGAYEQYFGPGTRLTVT.

The chain links TRBV28 to TRBJ1-3; D ambiguous. V was clipped by 7 bases and J by 5 bases, with 15 bases between them. This CDR3 contains 14 residues. CDR1 MDHEN and CDR2 SYDVKM come from the germline V gene. The CDR3 reads CASTFGGGRNTIYF. In DNA, the CDR3 is TGTGCCAGCACCTTCGGCGGAGGGAGAAACACCATATATTTT.

The genes are TRBV11-2 and TRBJ1-4, with 8 bases identical to TRBD1. This CDR3 is built from 14 residues. The germline V gene encodes CDR1 SGHAT and CDR2 FQNNGV. Losses at the gene ends were 5 bases for V and 7 bases for J; bases not matched to a gene: 6. CDR3: CASSLTGAGEKLFF. In nucleotides, the CDR3 is TGTGCCAGCAGCCTGACAGGGGCGGGTGAAAAACTGTTTTTT. Combining the CDR3 with reference TRBV11-2 and TRBJ1-4 gives the whole variable domain EAGVAQSPRYKIIEKRQSVAFWCNPISGHATLYWYQQILGQGPKLLIQFQNNGVVDDSQLPKDRFSAERLKGVDSTLKIQPAKLEDSAVYLCASSLTGAGEKLFFGSGTQLSVL.

This chain connects TRBV4-1 to TRBJ2-1, with D uncertain. The germline V and J ends were trimmed by 6 bases and 5 bases, with 5 bases remaining between them. Germline V gene data show CDR1 as MGHRA and CDR2 as YSYEKL. This CDR3 has 11 amino acids. CDR3 loop: CASSVDNEQFF. CDR3 nucleotides: TGCGCCAGCAGTGTCGACAATGAGCAGTTCTTC.